Listed below are T cell receptor beta chains from one sample, sequenced in a study of early T cells in non-severe SARS-CoV-2 infection. TCRdb re-called the 5' RACE reads through MiXCR, storing one row per CDR3 protein. The data contain approximately 43,000 distinct CDR3 sequences, about 7% of them singletons. The source material was whole blood. These receptors came from an adult who was a healthcare worker with PCR-confirmed SARS-CoV-2 infection or an uninfected control (not recorded which). The CDR3 runs from the conserved cysteine through the conserved F or W. The order of the fields is CDR3 length, clone size, D gene, J gene, V gene, CDR3 protein, CDR3 DNA. A D gene is named only where the DNA matches it firmly. Not all rows give a size; the values are once, few, many and, for expanded clones, a class.

cdr3_length: 15
clone_size: .
d_call: .
j_call: TRBJ2-7
v_call: TRBV7-2
cdr3_aa: CASSLDPRLAYEQYF
cdr3_nt: TGTGCCAGCAGCTTAGACCCACGACTGGCCTACGAGCAGTACTTC

cdr3_length: 14
clone_size: many
d_call: .
j_call: TRBJ1-2
v_call: TRBV28
cdr3_aa: CASRPLVTGYGYTF
cdr3_nt: TGTGCCAGCAGACCCCTGGTCACAGGCTATGGCTACACCTTC

cdr3_length: 14
clone_size: .
d_call: .
j_call: TRBJ1-1
v_call: TRBV6-5
cdr3_aa: CASSYSTRNTEAFF
cdr3_nt: TGTGCCAGCAGTTACTCGACCAGGAACACTGAAGCTTTCTTT

cdr3_length: 16
clone_size: medium-sized
d_call: TRBD1
j_call: TRBJ2-7
v_call: TRBV7-9
cdr3_aa: CASSSGTGTDSYEQYF
cdr3_nt: TGTGCCAGCAGCTCCGGTACCGGGACAGACTCCTACGAGCAGTACTTC

cdr3_length: 16
clone_size: few
d_call: TRBD2
j_call: TRBJ2-7
v_call: TRBV11-2
cdr3_aa: CASSSRTSGGTYEQYF
cdr3_nt: TGTGCCAGCAGCTCCCGGACTAGCGGGGGGACCTACGAGCAGTACTTC

cdr3_length: 16
clone_size: many
d_call: .
j_call: TRBJ2-2
v_call: TRBV5-1
cdr3_aa: CASSLPAPLQAGELFF
cdr3_nt: TGCGCCAGCAGCTTACCGGCCCCACTCCAGGCCGGGGAGCTGTTTTTT

cdr3_length: 16
clone_size: many
d_call: .
j_call: TRBJ2-1
v_call: TRBV4-3
cdr3_aa: CASSQDRGGLWNEQFF
cdr3_nt: TGCGCCAGCAGCCAAGATCGAGGGGGACTGTGGAATGAGCAGTTCTTC

cdr3_length: 14
clone_size: few
d_call: TRBD1
j_call: TRBJ2-7
v_call: TRBV5-1
cdr3_aa: CASSSGDRAREQYF
cdr3_nt: TGCGCCAGCAGCTCGGGGGACAGGGCGAGGGAGCAGTACTTC

cdr3_length: 15
clone_size: few
d_call: TRBD2
j_call: TRBJ2-3
v_call: TRBV20-1
cdr3_aa: CSASLGGSLTDTQYF
cdr3_nt: TGCAGTGCTAGCCTTGGCGGGAGCCTCACAGATACGCAGTATTTT

cdr3_length: 15
clone_size: .
d_call: .
j_call: TRBJ1-5
v_call: TRBV5-1
cdr3_aa: CASSLDSPGDQPQHF
cdr3_nt: TGCGCCAGCAGCTTGGACAGCCCTGGGGATCAGCCCCAGCATTTT

cdr3_length: 14
clone_size: many
d_call: .
j_call: TRBJ1-5
v_call: TRBV2
cdr3_aa: CASSEQVSNQPQHF
cdr3_nt: TGTGCCAGCAGCGAACAGGTTAGCAATCAGCCCCAGCATTTT

cdr3_length: 17
clone_size: .
d_call: .
j_call: TRBJ1-2
v_call: TRBV6-2/TRBV6-3
cdr3_aa: CASSYLGQAVSNYGYTF
cdr3_nt: TGTGCCAGCAGTTACCTAGGACAAGCTGTCTCTAACTATGGCTACACCTTC

cdr3_length: 14
clone_size: .
d_call: TRBD1
j_call: TRBJ2-7
v_call: TRBV5-1
cdr3_aa: CASSPGQGNYEQYF
cdr3_nt: TGCGCCAGCAGCCCGGGACAGGGGAACTACGAGCAGTACTTC

cdr3_length: 14
clone_size: many
d_call: TRBD1
j_call: TRBJ2-7
v_call: TRBV7-2
cdr3_aa: CASSLATGGYEQYF
cdr3_nt: TGTGCCAGCAGCTTAGCGACAGGGGGCTACGAGCAGTACTTC

cdr3_length: 15
clone_size: many
d_call: .
j_call: TRBJ2-7
v_call: TRBV15
cdr3_aa: CATSRDRPPFGEQYF
cdr3_nt: TGTGCCACCAGCAGAGATAGGCCACCTTTTGGAGAGCAGTACTTC

cdr3_length: 12
clone_size: few
d_call: .
j_call: TRBJ2-1
v_call: TRBV19
cdr3_aa: CASSSTYNEQFF
cdr3_nt: TGTGCCAGTAGCTCTACCTACAATGAGCAGTTCTTC

cdr3_length: 15
clone_size: .
d_call: TRBD2
j_call: TRBJ2-3
v_call: TRBV5-4
cdr3_aa: CASSLLSGGSATQYF
cdr3_nt: TGTGCCAGCAGCTTGCTTAGCGGGGGGAGTGCTACGCAGTATTTT

cdr3_length: 13
clone_size: .
d_call: .
j_call: TRBJ2-7
v_call: TRBV7-7
cdr3_aa: CASSFQEASEQYF
cdr3_nt: TGTGCCAGCAGCTTTCAGGAGGCAAGCGAGCAGTACTTC

cdr3_length: 11
clone_size: few
d_call: .
j_call: TRBJ2-1
v_call: TRBV5-6
cdr3_aa: CASSFYNEQFF
cdr3_nt: TGTGCCAGCAGCTTTTACAATGAGCAGTTCTTC

cdr3_length: 14
clone_size: many
d_call: .
j_call: TRBJ2-3
v_call: TRBV20-1
cdr3_aa: CSARWAGISDTQYF
cdr3_nt: TGCAGTGCTAGATGGGCGGGGATTTCAGATACGCAGTATTTT

cdr3_length: 12
clone_size: many
d_call: .
j_call: TRBJ2-1
v_call: TRBV6-2/TRBV6-3
cdr3_aa: CASSYSADEQFF
cdr3_nt: TGTGCCAGCAGTTACTCAGCGGATGAGCAGTTCTTC

cdr3_length: 16
clone_size: few
d_call: .
j_call: TRBJ1-2
v_call: TRBV5-4
cdr3_aa: CASSTGRDREIYGYTF
cdr3_nt: TGTGCCAGCAGCACTGGACGAGATCGGGAAATATATGGCTACACCTTC

cdr3_length: 16
clone_size: .
d_call: .
j_call: TRBJ1-4
v_call: TRBV7-9
cdr3_aa: CASSPDGTPPNEKLFF
cdr3_nt: TGTGCCAGCAGCCCAGATGGGACACCTCCGAATGAAAAACTGTTTTTT

cdr3_length: 14
clone_size: many
d_call: .
j_call: TRBJ1-5
v_call: TRBV5-4
cdr3_aa: CASSLAGNNQPQHF
cdr3_nt: TGTGCCAGCAGCTTGGCAGGTAACAATCAGCCCCAGCATTTT

cdr3_length: 15
clone_size: few
d_call: .
j_call: TRBJ2-7
v_call: TRBV6-2/TRBV6-3
cdr3_aa: CASSYTPGPIYEQYF
cdr3_nt: TGTGCCAGCAGTTACACCCCGGGACCAATTTACGAGCAGTACTTC

cdr3_length: 15
clone_size: once
d_call: TRBD2
j_call: TRBJ2-2
v_call: TRBV6-1
cdr3_aa: CASSEERGITGELFF
cdr3_nt: TGTGCCAGCAGTGAAGAGCGGGGGATCACCGGGGAGCTGTTTTTT

cdr3_length: 14
clone_size: few
d_call: .
j_call: TRBJ1-1
v_call: TRBV4-1
cdr3_aa: CASSQEGVNTEAFF
cdr3_nt: TGCGCCAGCAGCCAAGAGGGGGTCAACACTGAAGCTTTCTTT

cdr3_length: 15
clone_size: many
d_call: TRBD1
j_call: TRBJ2-7
v_call: TRBV28
cdr3_aa: CASRRTGVSSYEQYF
cdr3_nt: TGTGCCAGCAGGCGGACAGGGGTCTCCTCCTACGAGCAGTACTTC

cdr3_length: 15
clone_size: many
d_call: .
j_call: TRBJ1-5
v_call: TRBV18
cdr3_aa: CASSHSGAERQPQHF
cdr3_nt: TGTGCCAGCTCACACTCGGGGGCCGAACGTCAGCCCCAGCATTTT

cdr3_length: 16
clone_size: many
d_call: .
j_call: TRBJ1-2
v_call: TRBV7-2
cdr3_aa: CASSTRGQNQGYGYTF
cdr3_nt: TGTGCCAGCAGCACCCGGGGCCAAAATCAGGGCTATGGCTACACCTTC

cdr3_length: 14
clone_size: .
d_call: .
j_call: TRBJ1-1
v_call: TRBV11-2
cdr3_aa: CASSLGGPYLEAFF
cdr3_nt: TGTGCCAGCAGCTTAGGTGGCCCTTACCTTGAAGCTTTCTTT

cdr3_length: 13
clone_size: few
d_call: .
j_call: TRBJ2-3
v_call: TRBV3-1
cdr3_aa: CASSLSSTDTQYF
cdr3_nt: TGTGCCAGCAGCCTTTCTAGCACAGATACGCAGTATTTT

cdr3_length: 14
clone_size: .
d_call: .
j_call: TRBJ2-7
v_call: TRBV5-1
cdr3_aa: CASSLGDTSYEQYF
cdr3_nt: TGCGCCAGCAGCTTGGGGGACACTAGTTACGAGCAGTACTTC

cdr3_length: 13
clone_size: many
d_call: TRBD2
j_call: TRBJ2-3
v_call: TRBV20-1
cdr3_aa: CSAASGSTDTQYF
cdr3_nt: TGCAGTGCTGCTAGCGGGAGCACAGATACGCAGTATTTT

cdr3_length: 15
clone_size: .
d_call: TRBD1
j_call: TRBJ1-2
v_call: TRBV7-9
cdr3_aa: CASSIPGQGLYGYTF
cdr3_nt: TGTGCCAGCAGCATTCCGGGACAGGGACTCTATGGCTACACCTTC

cdr3_length: 13
clone_size: few
d_call: .
j_call: TRBJ2-5
v_call: TRBV6-6
cdr3_aa: CASSRASGVTQYF
cdr3_nt: TGTGCCAGCAGTCGGGCCAGCGGAGTGACCCAGTACTTC

cdr3_length: 18
clone_size: many
d_call: .
j_call: TRBJ2-4
v_call: TRBV5-1
cdr3_aa: CASSLTPPRALSRDIQYF
cdr3_nt: TGCGCCAGCAGCTTGACACCCCCCAGAGCCCTCTCACGGGACATTCAGTACTTC

cdr3_length: 13
clone_size: few
d_call: .
j_call: TRBJ1-1
v_call: TRBV9
cdr3_aa: CASSVGPHTEAFF
cdr3_nt: TGTGCCAGCAGCGTAGGCCCGCACACTGAGGCTTTCTTT

cdr3_length: 11
clone_size: .
d_call: .
j_call: TRBJ2-7
v_call: TRBV19
cdr3_aa: CASTYGQTQYF
cdr3_nt: TGTGCCAGTACCTACGGACAGACGCAGTACTTC

cdr3_length: 16
clone_size: .
d_call: TRBD1
j_call: TRBJ2-3
v_call: TRBV5-1
cdr3_aa: CASTRTGVSSTDTQYF
cdr3_nt: TGCGCCAGCACCAGGACAGGGGTCAGTTCCACAGATACGCAGTATTTT

cdr3_length: 14
clone_size: few
d_call: TRBD1
j_call: TRBJ1-2
v_call: TRBV12-3/TRBV12-4
cdr3_aa: CASSLQTGGTRYTF
cdr3_nt: TGTGCCAGCAGTTTACAAACAGGGGGGACCCGCTACACCTTC

cdr3_length: 14
clone_size: .
d_call: .
j_call: TRBJ2-3
v_call: TRBV2
cdr3_aa: CASRPLRGADTQYF
cdr3_nt: TGTGCCAGCAGGCCCCTAAGGGGTGCAGATACGCAGTATTTT

cdr3_length: 14
clone_size: many
d_call: .
j_call: TRBJ2-2
v_call: TRBV2
cdr3_aa: CASSALAGPGELFF
cdr3_nt: TGTGCCAGCAGTGCTCTCGCGGGGCCCGGGGAGCTGTTTTTT

cdr3_length: 16
clone_size: many
d_call: TRBD1
j_call: TRBJ2-7
v_call: TRBV12-3/TRBV12-4
cdr3_aa: CASSPVGQGVSYEQYF
cdr3_nt: TGTGCCAGCAGCCCCGTGGGACAGGGGGTTTCCTACGAGCAGTACTTC

cdr3_length: 13
clone_size: .
d_call: .
j_call: TRBJ2-7
v_call: TRBV7-9
cdr3_aa: CASGRSGFYEQYF
cdr3_nt: TGTGCCAGCGGACGCTCAGGGTTTTACGAGCAGTACTTC

cdr3_length: 13
clone_size: .
d_call: .
j_call: TRBJ1-2
v_call: TRBV20-1
cdr3_aa: CSADPRAHYGYTF
cdr3_nt: TGCAGTGCCGACCCCCGAGCTCACTATGGCTACACCTTC

cdr3_length: 15
clone_size: many
d_call: TRBD2
j_call: TRBJ2-3
v_call: TRBV7-2
cdr3_aa: CASSPGSGGSGTQYF
cdr3_nt: TGTGCCAGCAGCCCAGGGAGCGGGGGGTCCGGTACGCAGTATTTT

cdr3_length: 13
clone_size: .
d_call: .
j_call: TRBJ1-6
v_call: TRBV9
cdr3_aa: CASSVEPGTPLHF
cdr3_nt: TGTGCCAGCAGCGTAGAGCCGGGAACACCCCTCCACTTT

cdr3_length: 13
clone_size: many
d_call: TRBD1
j_call: TRBJ1-6
v_call: TRBV4-1
cdr3_aa: CASRAGGNSPLHF
cdr3_nt: TGCGCCAGCAGGGCAGGGGGGAATTCACCCCTCCACTTT